These 13 T cell receptor beta chains were all obtained from the same sample, sequenced in a study of blood T cell repertoires in COVID-19. Assay: immunoSEQ multiplex PCR; the TCRdb copy retains only in-frame clones and omits some. The sample shows roughly 81,000 clones, more than 70% of them seen only once. The sample was peripheral blood. The receptor source for this set is an older man with active or convalescent COVID-19.

The V and J genes are TRBV5-1 and TRBJ1-2; 7 positions match TRBD1. With V trimmed by 2 bases and J by 6 bases, 7 bases remained unmatched. This CDR3 has 14 residues. Germline-derived CDR1 and CDR2 are SGHRS and YFSETQ. The DNA for the CDR3 is TGCGCCAGCAGCTTAACAGGGGCGCTGGATGGCTACACCTTC. It encodes CASSLTGALDGYTF.

The CDR3 DNA reads TGTGCCAGTAGGATACAGGGGGCAGGTCAGCCCCAGCATTTT. This codes for CASRIQGAGQPQHF. This chain joins TRBV19 and TRBJ1-5; TRBD1 aligns across 9 bases. Germline CDR1 reads LNHDA; CDR2 reads SQIVND (reference sequence). Trimming removed 6 bases from V and 6 bases from J; junction bases left unmatched: 6. The CDR3 has 14 amino acids.

The gene calls are TRBV10-3 and TRBJ2-7; D gene uncertain. The CDR3 runs to 12 residues. V lost 5 bases to trimming and J lost 6 bases, with 11 bases between them. CDR1 and CDR2 from the germline V gene are ENHRY and SYGVKD. CDR3: CAISPLGPEQYF. The CDR3 DNA is TGTGCCATCAGTCCCTTGGGCCCCGAGCAGTACTTC.

The gene calls are TRBV21-1 and TRBJ2-1; the table assigns TRBD2, which was not confirmed against the DNA. TRBV21-1 is recorded as a pseudogene. The CDR3 spans 18 residues. The CDR3, as DNA: TGTGCCAGCAGCTCCTCCCGTGGTAGCGGACCACACGAGGGTGAGCAGTTCTTC. Translation gives CASSSSRGSGPHEGEQFF.

The table lists this clone with a count of one. This rearrangement joins TRBV6-2 or TRBV6-3 to TRBJ2-7, with TRBD1 matching over 9 bases. V trimming: 4 bases; J trimming: 3 bases; junction bases outside the gene matches: 4. Germline-derived CDR1 and CDR2 are MNHEY and SVGEGT. The CDR3 extends over 14 amino acids. DNA for the CDR3: TGTGCCAGCAGTTCGGGACAGGGTTTCTACGAGCAGTACTTC. It is translated as CASSSGQGFYEQYF.

The rearrangement links TRBV30 to TRBJ1-3; D call uncertain. V shed 5 bases and J shed 4 bases, with 9 bases lying between them. From germline, CDR1 is GTSNPN and CDR2 SVGIG (reference sequence). The CDR3 runs to 12 residues. This CDR3 is CAWGELGNTIYF. The CDR3 DNA reads as TGTGCCTGGGGGGAGTTGGGAAACACCATATATTTT.

This chain joins TRBV7-9 and TRBJ2-7; D is uncertain. Deletions cut 1 base from V and 6 bases from J, with 13 bases between. Germline loops: CDR1 SEHNR, CDR2 FQNEAQ (reference sequence). The CDR3 extends over 14 amino acids. The CDR3 spells CASSLVLVLSEQYF. The CDR3 nucleotides read TGTGCCAGCAGCTTAGTTTTAGTATTAAGCGAGCAGTACTTC. Supplemented by reference TRBV7-9 and TRBJ2-7, the full variable domain reads DTGVSQNPRHKITKRGQNVTFRCDPISEHNRLYWYRQTLGQGPEFLTYFQNEAQLEKSRLLSDRFSAERPKGSFSTLEIQRTEQGDSAMYLCASSLVLVLSEQYFGPGTRLTVT.

The J gene is TRBJ1-4, the V gene TRBV7-9, with 7 bases lining up with TRBD1. Germline V gives CDR1 SEHNR, CDR2 FQNEAQ (reference sequence). CDR3 length: 14 amino acids. The V gene end was trimmed by 5 bases and the J gene end by 5 bases; junction bases not matched to a gene: 5. CDR3 nucleotides: TGTGCCAGCAGCAAGGGACAGCAAAATGAAAAACTGTTTTTT. The encoded protein is CASSKGQQNEKLFF.

The chain carries TRBV19 and TRBJ2-2; tentatively, D is TRBD1 (6 bases). From germline, CDR1 is LNHDA and CDR2 SQIVND (reference sequence). Deletions cut 10 bases from V and 1 base from J, with 10 bases between. The CDR3 has 13 residues. Here the CDR3 DNA reads TGTGCCATAACGGACAGGAACACCGGGGAGCTGTTTTTT. Protein sequence: CAITDRNTGELFF.

This chain links TRBV27 with TRBJ1-1, with D possibly being TRBD1 (5 bases). The CDR3 contains 14 residues. Germline CDR1 is MNHEY and CDR2 is SMNVEV (reference sequence). Trimming took 7 bases from V and 1 from J, leaving 13 bases between them. The CDR3: CASTWGGPNTEAFF. Here the CDR3 DNA reads TGTGCCAGCACCTGGGGGGGTCCGAACACTGAAGCTTTCTTT.

The chain uses TRBV5-1 and TRBJ1-2; 8 bases are a match to TRBD1. From germline, CDR1 is SGHRS and CDR2 YFSETQ. The CDR3 contains 16 residues. V lost 0 bases, J lost 4 bases, and 8 bases stayed unmatched. CDR3 amino acids: CASSLEGQGATYGYTF. CDR3 in DNA: TGCGCCAGCAGCTTGGAAGGGCAGGGGGCAACCTATGGCTACACCTTC.

V is TRBV3-1 (or the pseudogene TRBV3-2) and J is TRBJ1-1, with D hard to call. This CDR3 comprises 14 residues. V was clipped by 2 bases and J by 0 bases, with 7 bases between them. Germline-derived CDR1 and CDR2 are LGHDT and YNNKEL (reference sequence). CDR3 in amino acids: CASSQFGLNTEAFF. For the CDR3, the DNA is TGTGCCAGCAGCCAATTCGGTCTGAACACTGAAGCTTTCTTT.

The chain carries TRBV9 and TRBJ1-1; 7 bases map to TRBD1. The CDR3 extends over 14 amino acids. Germline trimming cut 2 bases from V and 4 bases from J; bases unmatched to any gene: 5. Germline-derived CDR1 and CDR2 are SGDLS and YYNGEE. CDR3 sequence (DNA): TGTGCCAGCAGCGTGGGACAGTGGGGCACTGAAGCTTTCTTT. Translation gives CASSVGQWGTEAFF.